This TCR beta chain appears in the sequencing data of a study of blood T cell repertoires in COVID-19. Study information: Acute and convalescent COVID-19 samples came from the United States, Italy and Spain.

Recruitment covered about two dozen US areas and drew participants whose ages spanned about 18 to 90 years. Categorization into cohorts depended on clinical history that participants reported. A COVID-19 case had been met by exposed participants during the 2 weeks before study entry. With 1 base removed from V and 1 base from J, the gap between germline ends came to 13 bases. The germline V gene encodes CDR1 LNHNV and CDR2 YYDKDF (reference sequence). This CDR3 comprises 16 residues. Profiling relied on immunoSEQ multiplex PCR, and the TCRdb table lists in-frame clones only, not all of them. This table has 350,000 to 450,000 clones, 91% appearing once.

The sequence was obtained from a woman aged 40 to 50 who had been exposed to COVID-19. This chain links TRBV15 with TRBJ2-5, with D possibly matching TRBD1 (5 bases). Material: PBMCs or T cells enriched from blood (not recorded which). The CDR3: CATSRVSTGLQETQYF. CDR3 sequence (DNA): TGTGCCACCAGCAGAGTATCCACAGGCCTCCAAGAGACCCAGTACTTC.